Shown below are 15 T cell receptor beta chains from a single sample sequenced in a study of blood T cells in healthy people across ages. Primers used in a second PCR of about 6 to 11 cycles were a sample-barcoded 5' primer and a J-beta primer mix. MiXCR, applied by TCRdb to the 5' RACE reads, yields one record per CDR3 protein. This repertoire shows around 800,000 distinct CDR3 sequences, roughly 60% found once; its top ten account for roughly a quarter. The material sequenced was blood. These TCRs come from a young man in good health.

The V call is TRBV6-1, the J call TRBJ2-5; 8 bases are shared with TRBD2. The ends lost 5 bases at V and 1 base at J; junction bases unmatched: 9. CDR1 is MNHNS, CDR2 SASEGT, per germline. This CDR3 region has 16 residues. CDR3 DNA sequence: TGTGCCAGCAGTAGTGAAAGGGGGACTAGCCAAGAGACCCAGTACTTC. Translation gives CASSSERGTSQETQYF.

V and J are TRBV7-9 and TRBJ2-7; TRBD1 is a possible D gene (6 bases). The CDR3 has 14 residues. Trimming cost V 4 bases and J 6 bases, with 16 bases left between them. Germline lookup yields CDR1 SEHNR and CDR2 FQNEAQ (reference sequence). The CDR3 DNA follows: TGTGCCAGCAGCTCACCAACAGGGAGCGGCGAGCAGTACTTC. It encodes CASSSPTGSGEQYF.

This chain connects TRBV7-8 to TRBJ1-5; possible D gene TRBD1, 5 bases. Trimming shortened V by 5 bases and J by 0 bases, and 8 bases separated the two germline ends. This CDR3 contains 14 residues. Germline assignment: CDR1 SGHVS and CDR2 FQNEAQ. The CDR3 is CASSGGGSNQPQHF. CDR3 in DNA: TGTGCCAGCAGCGGGGGGGGTAGCAATCAGCCCCAGCATTTT.

Note on this clonotype: At one boundary the junction diverges from the germline segment, which might be a read error. The rearrangement joins TRBV9 to TRBJ2-5; 11 nucleotides agree with TRBD1. This CDR3 spans 15 amino acids. In germline, CDR1 is SGDLS, CDR2 YYNGEE. The CDR3 coding sequence is TGTGCCAGCAGCGTAGGGACAGGGGGCCCGGAGACCCAGTGCTTC. The encoded protein is CASSVGTGGPETQCF.

The chain recombines TRBV4-3 with TRBJ1-5; no definite D call. V lost 0 bases to trimming and J lost 5 bases, with 8 bases between them. CDR1 and CDR2 from the germline V gene are LGHNA and YSLEER. CDR3 length: 14 amino acids. The CDR3: CASSQEGKDQPQHF. The CDR3 DNA reads as TGCGCCAGCAGCCAAGAGGGGAAAGATCAGCCCCAGCATTTT.

This clonotype was seen just once. The J gene is TRBJ1-1, the V gene TRBV6-6; tentative D call: TRBD1 (5 bases). The V and J ends lost 6 bases and 2 bases respectively, with 13 bases between them. This CDR3 comprises 14 residues. Germline V lookup: CDR1 MNHNY, CDR2 SVGAGI (reference sequence). CDR3 coding DNA: TGTGCCAGCAGGGGGGGGGGATTAAACACTGAAGCTTTCTTT. It translates to CASRGGGLNTEAFF.

The sample holds one count of this clonotype. V gene TRBV9 combines with J gene TRBJ2-3; 12 nucleotides line up with TRBD2. This CDR3 has 16 residues. Trimming took 6 bases from V and 6 from J; bases not matched to a gene: 11. Germline lookup yields CDR1 SGDLS and CDR2 YYNGEE. In nucleotides, the CDR3 is TGTGCCAGCACCCGGGGACTAGCGGGTGTATCGGATACGCAGTATTTT. The encoded protein is CASTRGLAGVSDTQYF.

This chain uses TRBV6-2 or TRBV6-3 with TRBJ1-5; the D is unclear. CDR1 is MNHEY and CDR2 is SVGEGT in the germline V gene. The CDR3 totals 13 residues. Trimming left V 6 bases short and J 1 base short, with 7 bases between. The CDR3 loop reads CASRAPSNQPQHF. In nucleotides, the CDR3 is TGTGCCAGCAGGGCCCCAAGCAATCAGCCCCAGCATTTT.

The chain combines TRBV3-1 with TRBJ1-2, with D unclear. The CDR3 is made up of 14 amino acids. In germline, CDR1 is LGHDT, CDR2 YNNKEL (reference sequence). Trimming left V 0 bases short and J 8 bases short, with 13 bases between. The CDR3 DNA follows: TGTGCCAGCAGCCAAGATCGGACGGTGGGGGGCTACACCTTC. Translating gives CASSQDRTVGGYTF.

This clonotype was picked up one time. The DNA for the CDR3 is TGTGCCAGCAGTTTCTCTAGTCTCGTATACAGGGAGCAGTTCTTC. Amino acids: CASSFSSLVYREQFF. The gene calls are TRBV27 and TRBJ2-1; perhaps TRBD1 as D (5 bases). CDR3 length: 15 residues. The germline V gene has CDR1 MNHEY and CDR2 SMNVEV (reference sequence). Trimming took 3 bases from V and 10 from J, leaving 19 bases between them.

J is TRBJ2-3 and V is TRBV7-2; 11 nucleotides align to TRBD1. This CDR3 region has 16 residues. CDR1 and CDR2 from the germline V gene are SGHTA and FQGNSA. The junction had 2 bases not matched to a gene; V was cut back by 2 bases and J by 1 base. The CDR3 DNA sequence: TGTGCCAGCAGCTTAAGGGGACAGGGGGGCACAGATACGCAGTATTTT. It yields the protein CASSLRGQGGTDTQYF.

This clonotype was counted many times. The rearrangement links TRBV12-3 or TRBV12-4 to TRBJ2-6; no firm D call. The CDR3 runs 17 residues. V was clipped by 3 bases and J by 0 bases, with 12 bases between them. The CDR3: CASSFNVALSGANVLTF. CDR3 sequence (DNA): TGTGCCAGCAGTTTTAACGTTGCCCTCTCTGGGGCCAACGTCCTGACTTTC.

The J gene is TRBJ1-6, the V gene TRBV20-1; no firm D call. From germline, CDR1 is DFQATT and CDR2 SNEGSKA (reference sequence). With 2 bases removed from V and 9 bases from J, the gap between germline ends came to 17 bases. CDR3 length: 15 residues. CDR3: CSARSPLGTSSPLHF. DNA for the CDR3: TGCAGTGCTAGAAGCCCTTTAGGAACTAGTTCACCCCTCCACTTT.

The chain combines TRBV12-3 or TRBV12-4 with TRBJ1-2, with TRBD1 matching 7 bases. The V gene end was trimmed by 6 bases and the J gene end by 4 bases; junction bases not matched to a gene: 11. The CDR3 is 15 amino acids. The CDR3 DNA follows: TGTGCCAGCAGCTATACGGGGGGACAGCCCTATGGCTACACCTTC. Protein sequence: CASSYTGGQPYGYTF.

The CDR3 loop is CSARKDSRAGKQETQYF. In DNA, the CDR3 is TGCAGTGCCAGGAAGGACTCTCGAGCGGGGAAGCAAGAGACCCAGTACTTC. The rearrangement links TRBV20-1 to TRBJ2-5, with 7 bases that match TRBD2. In germline, CDR1 is DFQATT, CDR2 SNEGSKA (reference sequence). V was pared by 6 bases and J by 2 bases, with 18 bases of the junction left unmatched. The CDR3 is 17 amino acids.